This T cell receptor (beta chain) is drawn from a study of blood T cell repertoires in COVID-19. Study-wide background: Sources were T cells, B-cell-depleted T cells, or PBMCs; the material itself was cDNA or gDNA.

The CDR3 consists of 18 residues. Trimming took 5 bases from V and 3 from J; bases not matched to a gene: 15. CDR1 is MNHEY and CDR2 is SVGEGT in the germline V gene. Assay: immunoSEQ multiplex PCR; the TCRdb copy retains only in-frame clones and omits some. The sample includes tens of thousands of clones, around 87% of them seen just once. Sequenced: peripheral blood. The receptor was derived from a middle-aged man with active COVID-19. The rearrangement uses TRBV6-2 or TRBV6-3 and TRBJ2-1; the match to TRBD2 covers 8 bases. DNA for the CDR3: TGTGCCAGCAGTGGGGGGGGGAAACTAGCGGAGATCTACAATGAGCAGTTCTTC. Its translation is CASSGGGKLAEIYNEQFF.